These 13 T cell receptor beta chains came from one sample sequenced in a study of blood T cells in healthy people across ages. Next came a second PCR, run for about 7 to 12 cycles, which used a sample-barcoded 5' primer along with a J-beta primer mix. TCRdb analysed the 5' RACE reads with MiXCR anew, one entry per CDR3 protein. This sample has around 1,600,000 distinct CDR3 sequences, with 35% to 45% found just once. The sequenced sample consisted of blood. The receptors come from a woman aged 18 to 35 in good health.

V gene TRBV20-1 combines with J gene TRBJ2-5; 9 bases match TRBD2. Trimming at V came to 0 bases and at J to 9 bases, leaving 14 bases not matched to a gene. This CDR3 region has 16 residues. Germline CDR1 is DFQATT and CDR2 is SNEGSKA (reference sequence). In DNA, the CDR3 is TGCAGTGCTAGAGATCTAGGAGCGGGAGGCTTCTCGCCCCAGTACTTC. It is translated as CSARDLGAGGFSPQYF.

This chain links TRBV6-5 with TRBJ1-1, with 7 nucleotides matching TRBD1. This CDR3 spans 15 amino acids. CDR1 and CDR2 from the germline V gene are MNHEY and SVGAGI. Trimming at V came to 6 bases and at J to 1 base, leaving 8 bases not matched to a gene. As DNA, the CDR3 is TGTGCCAGCAGATCCTCGACAGGGAGGAACACTGAAGCTTTCTTT. As protein: CASRSSTGRNTEAFF.

The rearrangement joins TRBV24-1 to TRBJ1-1, with 9 nucleotides matching TRBD1. The CDR3 is made up of 14 amino acids. Trimming at V came to 3 bases and at J to 9 bases, leaving 7 bases not matched to a gene. The germline V gene encodes CDR1 KGHDR and CDR2 SFDVKD. The CDR3 reads CATSDTGTGSKAFF. In DNA form, the CDR3 reads TGTGCCACCAGTGATACCGGGACAGGGAGCAAAGCTTTCTTT.

The V call is TRBV12-3 or TRBV12-4, the J call TRBJ1-1; TRBD1 aligns across 8 bases. The V gene end was trimmed by 6 bases and the J gene end by 3 bases; junction bases not matched to a gene: 6. The CDR3 extends over 14 amino acids. The CDR3: CASSWTGRYTEAFF. CDR3 coding DNA: TGTGCCAGCAGCTGGACAGGGAGGTACACTGAAGCTTTCTTT.

This clonotype was detected only once. V and J are TRBV3-1 and TRBJ2-1; D is undetermined. CDR3 length: 15 residues. Trimming took off 0 bases at V and 8 bases at J, with 14 bases between the two ends. CDR1 is LGHDT and CDR2 is YNNKEL in the germline V gene (reference sequence). The DNA for the CDR3 is TGTGCCAGCAGCCAAGATCATGGGTGGCCCGATGAGCAGTTCTTC. Protein sequence: CASSQDHGWPDEQFF.

The J gene is TRBJ2-3, the V gene TRBV20-1; no clear D. This CDR3 is 15 amino acids long. The germline gives CDR1 DFQATT, CDR2 SNEGSKA (reference sequence). V lost 1 base and J 1 base, leaving 12 bases between the germline ends. The CDR3 DNA is TGCAGTGCTAGAGCTCCGGAAGGAGGCACAGATACGCAGTATTTT. It encodes CSARAPEGGTDTQYF.

The genes are TRBV13 and TRBJ1-5, with 7 bases fitting TRBD1. Germline V gives CDR1 PRHDT, CDR2 FYEKMQ (reference sequence). V lost 2 bases and J lost 7; bases outside the gene matches: 5. This CDR3 region has 14 residues. CDR3 sequence (DNA): TGTGCCAGCAGCTTAAAGGGGGCTGGGCAGCCCCAGCATTTT. This codes for CASSLKGAGQPQHF.

This chain links TRBV18 with TRBJ2-3, with TRBD2 identical over 14 bases. The V and J ends lost 3 bases and 4 bases, in that order; junction bases with no gene match: 3. CDR3 length equals 16 residues. Germline values: CDR1 KGHSH, CDR2 LQKENI. This CDR3 reads CASSPGLAGDADTQYF. The CDR3 coding sequence is TGTGCCAGCTCACCGGGACTAGCGGGAGACGCAGATACGCAGTATTTT.

This chain joins TRBV20-1 and TRBJ1-5, with 8 positions matching TRBD1. CDR3 length: 14 residues. Germline V gene lookup returns CDR1 DFQATT and CDR2 SNEGSKA (reference sequence). Trimming at V came to 6 bases and at J to 3 bases, leaving 7 bases not matched to a gene. The CDR3 coding sequence is TGCAGTGCCCCACAGGGGGGGATCAATCAGCCCCAGCATTTT. This translates into CSAPQGGINQPQHF.

This chain uses TRBV3-1 with TRBJ1-1; the D is unclear. CDR1 LGHDT and CDR2 YNNKEL come from the germline V gene (reference sequence). Between the trimmed V and J ends, which lost 1 base and 5 bases, there was a span of 2 bases. CDR3 length: 11 amino acids. Here the CDR3 reads CASSQATEAFF. The CDR3 DNA reads TGTGCCAGCAGCCAAGCGACTGAAGCTTTCTTT.

This clonotype was counted a few times. The rearrangement joins TRBV7-9 to TRBJ2-5; the D gene is possibly TRBD1 (5 bases). The CDR3 is made up of 15 amino acids. V was cut by 3 bases and J by 1 base, with 12 bases left in between. Germline CDR1 reads SEHNR; CDR2 reads FQNEAQ (reference sequence). The DNA for the CDR3 is TGTGCCAGCAGCTTTCCGACAGACCTCCAAGAGACCCAGTACTTC. This codes for CASSFPTDLQETQYF. The full variable domain, in which reference TRBV7-9 and TRBJ2-5 provide the parts outside the CDR3, is DTGVSQNPRHKITKRGQNVTFRCDPISEHNRLYWYRQTLGQGPEFLTYFQNEAQLEKSRLLSDRFSAERPKGSFSTLEIQRTEQGDSAMYLCASSFPTDLQETQYFGPGTRLLVL.

This clonotype was observed a handful of times. The chain has TRBV2 and TRBJ2-3; 7 positions agree with TRBD2. This CDR3 comprises 17 residues. Germline CDR1 reads SNHLY; CDR2 reads FYNNEI. V shed 3 bases, J shed 6 bases, and the junction held 15 bases outside the gene matches. The CDR3 here is CASSDPQASGKFDTQYF. The CDR3 coding sequence is TGTGCCAGCAGTGATCCCCAGGCTAGCGGCAAATTCGATACGCAGTATTTT.

This chain links TRBV11-1 with TRBJ2-5; TRBD1 aligns across 8 bases. The J call is in doubt because the DNA end fits TRBJ2-7 better. The germline CDR1 and CDR2 sequences are SGHAT and FQDESV (reference sequence). This CDR3 has 15 residues. CDR3 protein: CASSLFSGQGYEQYF. CDR3 in DNA: TGTGCCAGCAGCTTATTTTCCGGACAGGGCTACGAGCAGTACTTC.